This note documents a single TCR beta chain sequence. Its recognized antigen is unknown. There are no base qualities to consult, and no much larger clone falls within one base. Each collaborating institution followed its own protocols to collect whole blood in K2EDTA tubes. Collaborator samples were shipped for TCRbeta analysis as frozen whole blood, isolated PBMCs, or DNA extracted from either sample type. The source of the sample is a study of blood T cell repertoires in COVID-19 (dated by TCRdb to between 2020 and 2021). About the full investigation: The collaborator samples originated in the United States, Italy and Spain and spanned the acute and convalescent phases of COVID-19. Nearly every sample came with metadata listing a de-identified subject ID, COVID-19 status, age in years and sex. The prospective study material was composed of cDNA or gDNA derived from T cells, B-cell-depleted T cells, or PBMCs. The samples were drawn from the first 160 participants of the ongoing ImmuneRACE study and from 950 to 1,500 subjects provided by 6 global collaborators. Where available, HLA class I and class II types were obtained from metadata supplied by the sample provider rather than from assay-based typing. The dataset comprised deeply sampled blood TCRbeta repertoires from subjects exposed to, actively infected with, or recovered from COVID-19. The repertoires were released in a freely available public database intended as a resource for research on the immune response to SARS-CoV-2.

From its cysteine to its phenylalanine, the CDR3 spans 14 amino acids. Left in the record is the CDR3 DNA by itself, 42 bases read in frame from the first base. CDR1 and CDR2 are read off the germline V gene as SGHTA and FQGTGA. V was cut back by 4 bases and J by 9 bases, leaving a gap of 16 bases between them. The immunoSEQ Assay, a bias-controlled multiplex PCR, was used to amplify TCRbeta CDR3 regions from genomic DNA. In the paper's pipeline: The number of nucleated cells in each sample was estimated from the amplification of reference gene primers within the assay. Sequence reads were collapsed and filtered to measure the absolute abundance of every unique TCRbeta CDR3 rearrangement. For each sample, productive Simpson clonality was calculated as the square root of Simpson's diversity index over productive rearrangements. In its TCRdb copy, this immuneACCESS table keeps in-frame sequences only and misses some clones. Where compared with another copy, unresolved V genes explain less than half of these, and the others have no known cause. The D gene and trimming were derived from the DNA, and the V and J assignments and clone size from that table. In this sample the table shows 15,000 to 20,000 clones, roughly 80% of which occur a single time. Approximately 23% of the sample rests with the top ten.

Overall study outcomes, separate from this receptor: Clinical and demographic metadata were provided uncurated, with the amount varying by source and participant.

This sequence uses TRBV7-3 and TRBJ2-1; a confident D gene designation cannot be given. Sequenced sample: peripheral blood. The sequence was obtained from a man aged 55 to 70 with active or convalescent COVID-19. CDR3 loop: CASSSSGSTFEQFF. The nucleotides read TGTGCCAGCAGCTCTAGTGGGTCCACGTTTGAGCAGTTCTTC.